Given below is one T cell receptor beta chain in context. Its antigen is still unknown. The CDR3 runs 18 residues. The record originates from a study of T cell responses to AZD1222 COVID-19 vaccine. Study-wide results and limits: The donor group comprised mostly white British people and more females; the analysis possibly underestimated clonal diversity. AZD1222 recipients seropositive at baseline numbered only 5 or 6.

The method was immunoSEQ multiplex PCR; TCRdb's version includes in-frame clones alone and lacks a portion of them. The sample shows 130,000 to 150,000 clones, about nine tenths of them seen only once. The sample was peripheral blood, taken on day 0 of AZD1222 vaccination. The TCR sequence derives from an adult in good health. V gene TRBV7-5 combines with J gene TRBJ2-1; the table names TRBD2, a call not compared with the DNA. TRBV7-5 is a listed pseudogene. CDR3 in DNA: TGTGCCAGAAGCCGGGGACCTTCGGGGGGCTGCTCCTACAATGAGCAGTTCTTC. As protein: CARSRGPSGGCSYNEQFF.